One and the same sample provided the 14 T cell receptor beta chains below, sequenced in a study of shared clonotypes between healthy human individuals. Terminally differentiated effector memory CD45RA+ cells were excluded from the naive CD8 cells, which were CD45RO-negative and positively selected for CCR7. The table came from immunoSEQ multiplex PCR; TCRdb's copy has only in-frame clones and leaves some out. The profile shows about 700,000 clones, about 91% of them singletons. Material: naive CD8+ T cells sorted from blood. Receptors were obtained from a man younger than 40 in good health.

The gene calls are TRBV27 and TRBJ1-1, with D perhaps matching TRBD1 (6 bases). Trimming shortened V by 5 bases and J by 3 bases, and 25 bases separated the two germline ends. This CDR3 contains 18 residues. CDR1 and CDR2 from the germline V gene are MNHEY and SMNVEV (reference sequence). CDR3 loop: CASSHRRGRIVDDTEAFF. DNA for the CDR3: TGTGCCAGCAGTCACCGCAGGGGCAGGATCGTCGATGACACTGAAGCTTTCTTT.

The gene calls are TRBV9 and TRBJ2-3, with D possibly TRBD2 on 6 matching bases. There are 14 residues in the CDR3. Germline assignment: CDR1 SGDLS and CDR2 YYNGEE. Trimming cost V 3 bases and J 7 bases, with 15 bases left between them. The CDR3 loop reads CASSALEGWNTQYF. DNA of the CDR3: TGTGCCAGCAGCGCTTTGGAGGGTTGGAATACGCAGTATTTT.

To note about this clone: This sample includes further DNA sequences coding for the same CDR3. The chain combines TRBV4-1 with TRBJ2-7; D not certain. This CDR3 has 13 residues. Trimming removed 1 base at V and 1 base at J, with 5 bases between. In germline, CDR1 is MGHRA, CDR2 YSYEKL. The CDR3 protein is CASSQGDSYEQYF. CDR3 coding DNA: TGCGCCAGCAGCCAAGGGGATTCCTACGAGCAGTACTTC.

The V gene is TRBV2, the J gene TRBJ2-7; a weak D match, TRBD2 (5 bases). The CDR3 is made up of 16 amino acids. V was shortened by 3 bases and J by 4 bases, with 19 bases between the two germline ends. Germline CDR1 is SNHLY and CDR2 is FYNNEI. CDR3 in amino acids: CASSDFAGIRGYEQYF. CDR3 nucleotides: TGTGCCAGCAGTGATTTTGCCGGGATTCGAGGTTACGAGCAGTACTTC.

The V gene is TRBV11-3, the J gene TRBJ2-1; no definite D call. Germline CDR1 SGHNT, CDR2 YENEEA. The length of the CDR3 is 13 residues. V lost 1 base and J 8 bases, leaving 9 bases between the germline ends. The CDR3 DNA reads TGTGCCAGCAGCTTAGTGGGGTTCCATGAGCAGTTCTTC. Translating gives CASSLVGFHEQFF.

The table lists this clone with a count of one. The chain recombines TRBV19 with TRBJ2-3; D unclear. Germline V CDR1 and CDR2: LNHDA, SQIVND (reference sequence). V lost 9 bases to trimming and J lost 0 bases, with 7 bases between them. This CDR3 is built from 12 residues. CDR3 bases: TGTGCCAGCGGAGACAGCACAGATACGCAGTATTTT. Translating it yields CASGDSTDTQYF.

A single count supports this clone. The J gene is TRBJ2-1, the V gene TRBV29-1; TRBD2 agrees at 8 bases. The CDR3 runs 18 residues. J lost 6 bases, V lost 3 bases, and 19 bases had no gene match. CDR1 is SQVTM, CDR2 ANQGSEA, per germline. The CDR3 sequence: CSVEIFGTSHDGSNEQFF. For the CDR3, the DNA is TGCAGCGTTGAGATCTTCGGGACTAGTCATGACGGGTCCAATGAGCAGTTCTTC.

The chain links TRBV11-2 to TRBJ2-7; TRBD1 aligns across 8 bases. Germline V gene lookup returns CDR1 SGHAT and CDR2 FQNNGV. The CDR3 sequence is 13 residues long. J was trimmed by 6 bases and V by 7 bases; bases with no gene match: 8. The CDR3 sequence: CASTGSGGSEQYF. The CDR3 coding sequence is TGTGCCAGCACCGGATCAGGGGGCTCCGAGCAGTACTTC.

This clone was picked up a small number of times. The chain links TRBV13 to TRBJ1-2; D remains unclear. The germline V gene has CDR1 PRHDT and CDR2 FYEKMQ (reference sequence). This CDR3 has 13 amino acids. Trimming left V 5 bases short and J 8 bases short, with 15 bases between. The DNA for the CDR3 is TGTGCCAGCAGCCAGGTTACTACTAGCGGCTACACCTTC. Encoded protein: CASSQVTTSGYTF.

This sequence joins TRBV5-4 and TRBJ1-1, with 9 nucleotides matching TRBD1. Germline V CDR1 and CDR2: SGHNT, YYREEE (reference sequence). Trimming at V came to 4 bases and at J to 3 bases, leaving 10 bases not matched to a gene. The length of the CDR3 is 16 residues. This CDR3 is CASSEGTGYGDTEAFF. The DNA of the CDR3 is TGTGCCAGCAGCGAAGGGACAGGGTATGGAGACACTGAAGCTTTCTTT.

In nucleotides, the CDR3 is TGTGCCAGCACGCCCGCGGGAGCTACCTACAATGAGCAGTTCTTC. This gives the protein CASTPAGATYNEQFF. The rearrangement joins TRBV28 to TRBJ2-1, with 7 bases identical to TRBD2. V lost 7 bases and J lost 2; bases outside the gene matches: 8. Germline V lookup: CDR1 MDHEN, CDR2 SYDVKM. There are 15 residues in the CDR3. Supplemented by reference TRBV28 and TRBJ2-1, the full variable domain reads DVKVTQSSRYLVKRTGEKVFLECVQDMDHENMFWYRQDPGLGLRLIYFSYDVKMKEKGDIPEGYSVSREKKERFSLILESASTNQTSMYLCASTPAGATYNEQFFGPGTRLTVL.

The chain links TRBV28 to TRBJ2-2, with D unclear. The CDR3 covers 12 residues. V gave up 6 bases and J gave up 5 bases, with 7 bases separating them. In germline, CDR1 is MDHEN, CDR2 SYDVKM. CDR3 nucleotide sequence: TGTGCCAGCAGCCCTGAAACCGGGGAGCTGTTTTTT. It translates to CASSPETGELFF. The entire variable domain, with the rest obtained from reference TRBV28 and TRBJ2-2, is as follows: DVKVTQSSRYLVKRTGEKVFLECVQDMDHENMFWYRQDPGLGLRLIYFSYDVKMKEKGDIPEGYSVSREKKERFSLILESASTNQTSMYLCASSPETGELFFGEGSRLTVL.

This clone was counted once. This sample also contains other DNA sequences that code for the same CDR3. The chain recombines TRBV15 with TRBJ1-3; no clear D. CDR3 length: 15 amino acids. The V gene lost 0 bases and the J gene lost 0 bases, with 6 bases spanning the gap. Germline V gene data show CDR1 as LNHNV and CDR2 as YYDKDF (reference sequence). CDR3 in amino acids: CATSRDRSSGNTIYF. CDR3 in DNA: TGTGCCACCAGCAGAGATCGGAGCTCTGGAAACACCATATATTTT.

This chain links TRBV27 with TRBJ2-4; tentative D call: TRBD2 (7 bases). CDR3 length: 17 residues. Looked up from germline, CDR1 is MNHEY and CDR2 is SMNVEV (reference sequence). The germline V and J ends were trimmed by 6 bases and 0 bases, with 18 bases remaining between them. The CDR3 region is CASRTGTGGLAKNIQYF. As DNA, the CDR3 is TGTGCCAGCAGAACAGGGACGGGGGGTCTAGCCAAAAACATTCAGTACTTC.